This T cell receptor beta chain was obtained from a study of cytotoxic CD8 clonotypes in ibrutinib-treated CLL. Study results and caveats: A rise in clonality was seen at ibrutinib response, and a fall back toward baseline was seen at progression. Stable or contracted on treatment, public clonotypes were also uncommon.

Clones were read by immunoSEQ multiplex PCR, and TCRdb kept only the in-frame ones, dropping some. The sample holds some 23,000 clones; approximately 70% are singletons and the top ten take roughly 51%. Turning to this clone: Its antigen is unidentified.

The CDR3 extends over 14 amino acids. Germline-derived CDR1 and CDR2 are MNHEY and SMNVEV (reference sequence). The V end was cut by 2 bases, the J end by 5 bases, with 12 bases between. The clonotype originates from a human donor with chronic lymphocytic leukemia. Sample: PBMCs, taken at disease progression, from a patient treated with ibrutinib. The rearrangement uses TRBV27 and TRBJ1-1; the D gene is possibly TRBD1 (5 bases). Here the CDR3 reads CASSLGGKGTEAFF. The DNA for the CDR3 is TGTGCCAGCAGTTTAGGGGGGAAGGGGACTGAAGCTTTCTTT.